The sequence of this T cell receptor beta chain was determined in a study of blood T cell repertoires in COVID-19. Study-level information: Acute and convalescent COVID-19 specimens originated in the United States, Italy and Spain.

Germline loops: CDR1 SGHVS, CDR2 FQNEAQ. V shed 1 base and J shed 0 bases, with 12 bases lying between them. This CDR3 contains 16 residues. TCRdb's table, derived via immunoSEQ multiplex PCR, lists solely in-frame clones and lacks some. The repertoire has some 490,000 clones, roughly nine tenths of them found once; the top ten carry 8% to 9.5%. All enrollees were about 18 to 100 years old and from under 25 US areas. This receptor was obtained from a woman in her sixties or seventies who had recovered from COVID-19. The source material was PBMCs or T cells enriched from blood (not recorded which). V and J are TRBV7-8 and TRBJ1-1; the D gene is possibly TRBD1 (5 bases). CDR3 sequence (DNA): TGTGCCAGCAGCTTAGTGGGCGGGGGGTTGAACACTGAAGCTTTCTTT. Residues: CASSLVGGGLNTEAFF.